Listed below are T cell receptor beta chains from one sample, sequenced in a study of siplizumab effects on memory and regulatory T cells. The repertoire was sequenced with immunoSEQ multiplex PCR; TCRdb's copy has only in-frame clones and lacks some. The table has over 65,000 clones, roughly 93% seen once. Sequencing was carried out using CD8+ T cells sorted from blood. These receptors all come from a human donor in good health. Both conserved end residues are part of each CDR3. The order of the fields is CDR3 length, D gene, clone size, V gene, J gene, CDR3 DNA, CDR3 protein. The D gene is left open where the match is weak. Size is omitted from some rows. Given values are once, few, many or a class for expanded clones.

16	TRBD1	NA	TRBV6-6	TRBJ2-1	TGTGCCAGCAGTTATGCGACAGGGGGCCCGTCCAATGAGCAGTTCTTC	CASSYATGGPSNEQFF
15	NA	NA	TRBV2	TRBJ2-3	TGTGCCAGCAGTGAACAGTCAGGGCTCACAGATACGCAGTATTTT	CASSEQSGLTDTQYF
16	NA	medium-sized	TRBV4-3	TRBJ2-6	TGCGCCAGCAGCCAAGAGGGAAGCTCTGGGGCCAACGTCCTGACTTTC	CASSQEGSSGANVLTF
14	TRBD1	NA	TRBV19	TRBJ1-1	TGTGCCAGTAGTACCAATACAGGGGGTCCGGAAGCTTTCTTT	CASSTNTGGPEAFF
14	NA	NA	TRBV4-1	TRBJ1-1	TGCGCCAGCGCATCTCTAACCGGGTACACTGAAGCTTTCTTT	CASASLTGYTEAFF
14	TRBD1	NA	TRBV5-6	TRBJ1-1	TGTGCCAGCAGCTGGGGGACAGGGAACACTGAAGCTTTCTTT	CASSWGTGNTEAFF
14	NA	once	TRBV4-1	TRBJ1-1	TGCGCCAGCAGCCAAGATGCCCGGGGAACTGAAGCTTTCTTT	CASSQDARGTEAFF
13	NA	NA	TRBV13	TRBJ2-7	TGTGCCAGCAGCTTCGGACGGTCCTTCGAGCAGTACTTC	CASSFGRSFEQYF
12	NA	NA	TRBV4-1	TRBJ1-1	TGCGCCAGCAGCCAAGCGAACACTGAAGCTTTCTTT	CASSQANTEAFF
14	NA	NA	TRBV5-6	TRBJ2-7	TGTGCCAGCAGCTTAACCGGGACACTCTACGAGCAGTACTTC	CASSLTGTLYEQYF
16	TRBD2	NA	TRBV4-1	TRBJ2-1	TGCGCCAGCAGCCGACTAGCGGGGGGGACCTACAATGAGCAGTTCTTC	CASSRLAGGTYNEQFF
15	NA	NA	TRBV18	TRBJ2-7	TGTGCCAGCTCACCACCGGATCTAGGAGCGGACGAGCAGTACTTC	CASSPPDLGADEQYF
17	NA	NA	TRBV28	TRBJ2-3	TGTGCCAGCAGGGGCTCTCGGGGACTCCTCGCCACAGATACGCAGTATTTT	CASRGSRGLLATDTQYF
13	NA	NA	TRBV13	TRBJ2-7	TGTGCCAGCCGGGCCCCGAGCTCCTACGAGCAGTACTTC	CASRAPSSYEQYF
13	NA	NA	TRBV2	TRBJ1-1	TGTGCCAGCGGCTGGGGGGTGTACACTGAAGCTTTCTTT	CASGWGVYTEAFF
16	NA	NA	TRBV19	TRBJ2-1	TGTGCCAGTAGTACTCGACCCCTGAGCTCCTACAATGAGCAGTTCTTC	CASSTRPLSSYNEQFF
15	NA	NA	TRBV7-6	TRBJ2-7	TGTGCCAGCAGCCGTGGTGCAGGACTTTCCTACGAGCAGTACTTC	CASSRGAGLSYEQYF
14	TRBD1	NA	TRBV5-1	TRBJ1-3	TGCGCCAGCAGCTCGACAGGGGCTGGAAACACCATATATTTT	CASSSTGAGNTIYF
15	TRBD2	NA	TRBV7-3	TRBJ2-3	TGTGCCAGCAGCCCGACTAGCGGGGGTCCAGATACGCAGTATTTT	CASSPTSGGPDTQYF
13	NA	NA	TRBV27	TRBJ1-5	TGTGCCAGCAGTTTAACGGGCAATCAGCCCCAGCATTTT	CASSLTGNQPQHF
17	NA	NA	TRBV21-1	TRBJ2-7	TGTGCCAGCAGCCCTCACCGGTCGGGGGGAGACTCCTACGAGCAGTACTTC	CASSPHRSGGDSYEQYF
13	TRBD2	NA	TRBV27	TRBJ2-1	TGTGCCAGCAGCCCTCTTGGGGGGGGTGAGCAGTTCTTC	CASSPLGGGEQFF
14	NA	NA	TRBV15	TRBJ1-1	TGTGCCACCAGCCGGACCACAGTCCAGCTTGAAGCTTTCTTT	CATSRTTVQLEAFF
14	NA	few	TRBV27	TRBJ1-5	TGTGCCAGCAGTTTACAGGGGATCAATCAGCCCCAGCATTTT	CASSLQGINQPQHF
18	NA	NA	TRBV7-6	TRBJ1-1	TGTGCCAGCAGCTTAGCGTTCCCTGGGCCAGGTGCAGGCGCTGAAGCTTTCTTT	CASSLAFPGPGAGAEAFF
15	NA	NA	TRBV11-2	TRBJ2-1	TGTGCCAGCAGATCTCAGGGGACTACAAACAATGAGCAGTTCTTC	CASRSQGTTNNEQFF
11	NA	NA	TRBV9	TRBJ2-7	TGTGCCAGCAGCGTAGGCAACGAGCAGTACTTC	CASSVGNEQYF
13	TRBD1	NA	TRBV19	TRBJ2-7	TGTGCCAGTAGTATGGGCAGGGGGAACGAGCAGTACTTC	CASSMGRGNEQYF
16	TRBD1	NA	TRBV6-6	TRBJ2-3	TGTGCCAGCAGCCTCGAGGACAGGGTGGCTTCAGATACGCAGTATTTT	CASSLEDRVASDTQYF
13	NA	NA	TRBV2	TRBJ2-3	TGTGCCAGCGGGGGGCTAAGCACAGATACGCAGTATTTT	CASGGLSTDTQYF
18	TRBD2	NA	TRBV5-4	TRBJ2-2	TGTGCCAGCAGCTTCGGAACTAGCGGGGGGGCCGACACCGGGGAGCTGTTTTTT	CASSFGTSGGADTGELFF
12	NA	NA	TRBV5-6	TRBJ2-3	TGTGCCAGCAGCTTGGACAGAGATACGCAGTATTTT	CASSLDRDTQYF
17	TRBD2	NA	TRBV10-3	TRBJ2-3	TGTGCCATCAGTGAGTCTTGGACTAGCGGGGGCCCAGATACGCAGTATTTT	CAISESWTSGGPDTQYF
15	NA	NA	TRBV30	TRBJ2-6	TGTGCCTGGAGTGTAGACGAGTCTGGGGCCAACGTCCTGACTTTC	CAWSVDESGANVLTF
13	TRBD1	NA	TRBV10-2	TRBJ2-3	TGCGCCAGCGGACAGGGGTACACAGATACGCAGTATTTT	CASGQGYTDTQYF
15	TRBD2	NA	TRBV6-6	TRBJ2-5	TGTGCCAGCAGTTACGCGGGGGGGATACAAGAGACCCAGTACTTC	CASSYAGGIQETQYF
15	TRBD1	once	TRBV28	TRBJ2-7	TGTGCCAGCAGTCTGCTCGGGACAGTCCCCTACGAGCAGTACTTC	CASSLLGTVPYEQYF
12	NA	NA	TRBV5-4	TRBJ2-2	TGTGCCAGCAGCTTGGGGAGCGGGGAGCTGTTTTTT	CASSLGSGELFF
19	TRBD1	NA	TRBV19	TRBJ1-5	TGTGCCAGTAGTACTATCGCCGGGACAGGGCACTATAGCAATCAGCCCCAGCATTTT	CASSTIAGTGHYSNQPQHF
14	TRBD1	NA	TRBV29-1	TRBJ2-1	TGCAGCGTTGAATGGGACAGGGTAGGGAATGAGCAGTTCTTC	CSVEWDRVGNEQFF
12	NA	once	TRBV6-6	TRBJ2-7	TGTGCCAGCACCGACGAGGGCTACGAGCAGTACTTC	CASTDEGYEQYF
11	NA	NA	TRBV29-1	TRBJ1-1	TGCAGCGTTGAACCCCCGAGTGGGGCTTTCTTT	CSVEPPSGAFF
13	NA	few	TRBV6-1	TRBJ2-2	TGTGCCATTCCGGGACCCGGGTCCGGGGAGCTGTTTTTT	CAIPGPGSGELFF
14	NA	NA	TRBV28	TRBJ1-2	TGTGCCAGCAGTCTGCTGGGGGGAGACTATGGCTACACCTTC	CASSLLGGDYGYTF